This TCR beta chain comes out of a study of blood T cells in healthy people across ages. It was with a sample-barcoded 5' primer and a J-beta primer mix that a second PCR of about 7 to 12 cycles was run. TCRdb re-called the 5' RACE reads through MiXCR, storing one row per CDR3 protein. Here the sample spans about 1,400,000 distinct CDR3 sequences, roughly 64% being singletons. Whole-study findings and limits: TCR beta diversity, measured per million T cells, fell in a roughly linear way with age.

Comments on this clonotype: Its antigen remains unidentified.

This CDR3 has 14 residues. Germline V gene data show CDR1 as MNHEY and CDR2 as SMNVEV (reference sequence). V was cut by 0 bases and J by 0 bases, with 3 bases left in between. The chain uses TRBV27 and TRBJ2-1, with no clear D. The receptor was derived from a young man in good health. Input material: blood. The CDR3 coding sequence is TGTGCCAGCAGTTTATCTAACTCCTACAATGAGCAGTTCTTC. Translation gives CASSLSNSYNEQFF.